The sequence of this TCR beta chain was determined in a study of shared clonotypes between healthy human individuals. Worth noting for this clone: No antigen is known for it.

CD45RO-negative, CCR7-selected cells formed the naive CD8 fraction, which excluded terminally differentiated effector memory CD45RA+ cells. The study enrolled healthy HIV-negative adults without recent acute infections or vaccinations as donors. Data came from immunoSEQ multiplex PCR; TCRdb stores just in-frame clones and leaves some out. The sample has some 2 million clones; less than 95% are singletons. Study-level points and caveats: Memory subsets had estimated richness that was generally smaller than that of naive subsets.

Sequenced: naive CD8+ T cells sorted from blood. The sequence was obtained from a young man in good health.

This CDR3 reads CASSYSIGTREYEQYF. The CDR3 DNA sequence: TGTGCCAGCAGTTACTCGATAGGTACCAGGGAATACGAGCAGTACTTC. J is TRBJ2-7 and V is TRBV6-5, with D perhaps TRBD1 (5 bases). CDR3 length: 16 residues. Trimming took off 0 bases at V and 4 bases at J, with 16 bases between the two ends. The germline gives CDR1 MNHEY, CDR2 SVGAGI.